This entry describes one TCR beta chain. Researchers sorted participants into cohorts using their self-reported clinical history. The sample is drawn from a study of blood T cell repertoires in COVID-19. J lost 5 bases, V lost 5 bases, and 8 bases had no gene match. Germline-derived CDR1 and CDR2 are SGHVS and FQNEAQ. The CDR3 spans 16 residues. TCRdb keeps only in-frame clones here, not all; method: immunoSEQ multiplex PCR. The sample has approximately 300,000 clones, 75% to 90% seen once. This receptor was taken from a woman aged 30 to 39 who had recovered from COVID-19. The sequenced material came from PBMCs or T cells enriched from blood (not recorded which). The chain combines TRBV7-8 with TRBJ1-4, with 10 bases matching TRBD1. The CDR3 DNA reads as TGTGCCAGCAGCCCCCAAAGACAGGGGGCGAATGAAAAACTGTTTTTT. Translation: CASSPQRQGANEKLFF. The full variable domain, in which reference TRBV7-8 and TRBJ1-4 provide the parts outside the CDR3, is GAGVSQSPRYKVAKRGQDVALRCDPISGHVSLFWYQQALGQGPEFLTYFQNEAQLDKSGLPSDRFFAERPEGSVSTLKIQRTQQEDSAVYLCASSPQRQGANEKLFFGSGTQLSVL.